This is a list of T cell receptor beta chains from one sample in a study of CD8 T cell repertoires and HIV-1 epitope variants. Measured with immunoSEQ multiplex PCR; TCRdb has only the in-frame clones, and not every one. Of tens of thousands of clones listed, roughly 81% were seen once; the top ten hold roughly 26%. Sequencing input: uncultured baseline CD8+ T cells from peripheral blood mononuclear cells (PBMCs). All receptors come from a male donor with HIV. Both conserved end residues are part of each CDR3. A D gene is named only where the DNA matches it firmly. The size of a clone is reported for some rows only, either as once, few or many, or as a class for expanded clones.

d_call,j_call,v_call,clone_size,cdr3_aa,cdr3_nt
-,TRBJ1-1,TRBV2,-,CASSESRGITEAFF,TGTGCCAGCAGTGAATCCAGGGGAATTACTGAAGCTTTCTTT
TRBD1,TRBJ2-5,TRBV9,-,CASSVSGTGPRETQYF,TGTGCCAGCAGCGTATCCGGGACAGGGCCCCGGGAGACCCAGTACTTC
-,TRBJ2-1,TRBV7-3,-,CASSVDGSSYNEQFF,TGTGCCAGCAGCGTCGACGGGAGCTCCTACAATGAGCAGTTCTTC
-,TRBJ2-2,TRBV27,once,CASSLSLAVGRGGELFF,TGTGCCAGCAGCCTCTCCCTTGCGGTGGGTAGGGGCGGGGAGCTGTTTTTT
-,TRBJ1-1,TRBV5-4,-,CASSLDRNTEAFF,TGTGCCAGCAGCTTGGACAGAAACACTGAAGCTTTCTTT
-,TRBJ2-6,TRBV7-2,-,CASSLGAGRDGANVLTF,TGTGCCAGCAGCTTAGGGGCCGGTAGAGATGGGGCCAACGTCCTGACTTTC
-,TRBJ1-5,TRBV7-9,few,CASSSGTGNQPQHF,TGTGCCAGCAGCTCGGGGACGGGCAATCAGCCCCAGCATTTT
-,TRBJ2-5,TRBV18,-,CASSPVTAVGETQYF,TGTGCCAGCTCACCAGTAACGGCCGTCGGGGAGACCCAGTACTTC
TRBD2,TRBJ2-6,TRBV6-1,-,CASSEALLAASARSGANVLTF,TGTGCCAGCAGTGAAGCCTTACTAGCGGCCTCGGCCCGCTCTGGGGCCAACGTCCTGACTTTC
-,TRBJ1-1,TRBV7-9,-,CASSLKGQGNTEAFF,TGTGCCAGCAGCTTGAAGGGGCAGGGGAACACTGAAGCTTTCTTT
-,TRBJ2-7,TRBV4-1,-,CASSQQQGYEQYF,TGCGCCAGCAGCCAGCAACAGGGCTACGAGCAGTACTTC
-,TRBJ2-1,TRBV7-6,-,CASSLTANEQFF,TGTGCCAGCAGCTTAACCGCGAATGAGCAGTTCTTC
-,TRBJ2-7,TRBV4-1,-,CASSQDWQGGYEQYF,TGCGCCAGCAGCCAAGATTGGCAGGGAGGCTACGAGCAGTACTTC
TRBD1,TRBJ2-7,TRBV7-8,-,CASSLAGTGTYEQYF,TGTGCCAGCAGCTTGGCCGGGACAGGGACCTACGAGCAGTACTTC
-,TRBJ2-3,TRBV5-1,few,CASRDSQGGTDTQYF,TGCGCCAGCCGGGACTCCCAGGGAGGCACAGATACGCAGTATTTT
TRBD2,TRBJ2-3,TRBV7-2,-,CASSFGAGGDTQYF,TGTGCCAGCAGCTTTGGTGCGGGAGGAGATACGCAGTATTTT
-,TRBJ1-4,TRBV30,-,CAWSGFRRSNEKLFF,TGTGCCTGGAGTGGTTTCAGGCGGTCTAATGAAAAACTGTTTTTT
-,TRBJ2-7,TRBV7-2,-,CASSSKGTYEQYF,TGTGCCAGCAGCTCAAAGGGGACCTACGAGCAGTACTTC
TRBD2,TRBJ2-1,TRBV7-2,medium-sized,CASSLDGTSGGSEQFF,TGTGCCAGCAGCTTAGATGGGACTAGCGGGGGTAGTGAGCAGTTCTTC
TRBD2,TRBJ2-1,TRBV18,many,CASSLAGGPDNEQFF,TGTGCCAGCTCGCTAGCGGGGGGGCCGGACAATGAGCAGTTCTTC
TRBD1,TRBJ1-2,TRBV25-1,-,CASSLQGDGLKGYTF,TGTGCCAGCAGCTTACAGGGGGACGGCTTGAAAGGCTACACCTTC
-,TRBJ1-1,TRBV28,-,CASSRVNTEAFF,TGTGCCAGCAGCAGGGTGAACACTGAAGCTTTCTTT
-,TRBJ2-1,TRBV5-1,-,CASSFGSIDNEQFF,TGCGCCAGCAGCTTTGGTAGCATTGACAATGAGCAGTTCTTC
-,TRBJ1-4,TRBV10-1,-,CASSEEGDEKLFF,TGCGCCAGCAGTGAGGAGGGTGATGAAAAACTGTTTTTT
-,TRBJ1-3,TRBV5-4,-,CASSLDRVAGNTIYF,TGTGCCAGCAGCTTGGACAGGGTTGCTGGAAACACCATATATTTT
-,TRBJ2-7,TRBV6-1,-,CASRPTRRIDEQYF,TGTGCCAGCAGACCCACCCGCAGGATCGACGAGCAGTACTTC
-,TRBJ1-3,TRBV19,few,CASSIGVSGNTIYF,TGTGCCAGTAGTATCGGGGTCTCTGGAAACACCATATATTTT
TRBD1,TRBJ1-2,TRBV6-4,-,CASSAGEMGQGFRGYTF,TGTGCCAGCAGCGCCGGTGAAATGGGACAGGGCTTTAGGGGCTACACCTTC
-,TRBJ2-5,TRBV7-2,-,CASSSGTDQYF,TGTGCCAGCAGCTCCGGGACGGATCAGTACTTC
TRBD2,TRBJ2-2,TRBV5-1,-,CASSTPPGLATSGELFF,TGCGCCAGCAGTACACCGCCGGGACTAGCGACCTCCGGGGAGCTGTTTTTT
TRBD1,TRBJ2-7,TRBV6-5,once,CASSYGTGTYEQYF,TGTGCCAGCAGTTACGGGACAGGGACCTACGAGCAGTACTTC
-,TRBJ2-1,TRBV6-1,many,CASRTRTVGPDEQFF,TGTGCCAGCAGGACCCGGACAGTGGGTCCCGATGAGCAGTTCTTC
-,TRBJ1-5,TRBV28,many,CASSPIGGSGNQPQHF,TGTGCCAGCAGTCCCATAGGGGGAAGCGGGAATCAGCCCCAGCATTTT
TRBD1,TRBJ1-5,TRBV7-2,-,CASSPGTESQPQHF,TGTGCCAGCAGCCCGGGGACAGAGAGCCAGCCCCAGCATTTT
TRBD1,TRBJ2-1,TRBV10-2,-,CASRHQGARNEQFF,TGCGCCAGCAGGCACCAGGGGGCTAGGAATGAGCAGTTCTTC
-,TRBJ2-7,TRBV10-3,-,CAISGGRVVLHEQYF,TGTGCCATCAGTGGGGGGCGCGTGGTCCTCCACGAGCAGTACTTC
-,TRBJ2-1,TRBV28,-,CASTLQGSNKQFF,TGTGCCAGCACCCTACAGGGTAGTAATAAGCAGTTCTTC
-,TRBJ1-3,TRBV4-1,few,CASSQVTTRGARNTIYF,TGCGCCAGCAGCCAAGTTACGACAAGGGGGGCCCGAAACACCATATATTTT
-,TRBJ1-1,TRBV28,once,CASSLIHHSNTEAFF,TGTGCCAGCAGTTTAATCCATCACTCGAACACTGAAGCTTTCTTT
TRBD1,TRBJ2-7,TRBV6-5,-,CASSPDRDNYEQYF,TGTGCCAGCAGTCCGGACAGGGATAACTACGAGCAGTACTTC
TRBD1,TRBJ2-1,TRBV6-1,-,CASSADRGSYNEQFF,TGTGCCAGCAGTGCGGACAGGGGCTCCTACAATGAGCAGTTCTTC
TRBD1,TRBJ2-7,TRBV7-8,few,CASSPSRDRHYEQYF,TGTGCCAGCAGCCCCAGCCGGGACAGGCACTACGAGCAGTACTTC
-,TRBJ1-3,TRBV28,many,CASSWRVISGNTIYF,TGTGCCAGCTCGTGGAGGGTGATCTCTGGAAACACCATATATTTT
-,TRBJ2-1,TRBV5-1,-,CASSLAGDNEQFF,TGCGCCAGCAGCTTGGCAGGGGACAATGAGCAGTTCTTC
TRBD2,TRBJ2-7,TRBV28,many,CASSLPTSGIDEQYF,TGTGCCAGCAGTTTACCGACTAGCGGGATAGACGAGCAGTACTTC
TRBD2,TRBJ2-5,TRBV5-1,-,CASSRIAGGQETQYF,TGCGCCAGCAGCCGAATAGCGGGAGGGCAAGAGACCCAGTACTTC
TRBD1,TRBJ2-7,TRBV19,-,CASSIGTGVSGGLSYEQYF,TGTGCCAGTAGTATTGGGACAGGGGTATCGGGGGGCCTCTCCTACGAGCAGTACTTC
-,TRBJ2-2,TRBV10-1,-,CASSPDGGNTGELFF,TGCGCCAGCAGCCCGGACGGGGGGAACACCGGGGAGCTGTTTTTT
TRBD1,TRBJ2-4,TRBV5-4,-,CASSFPTPGNRGQNIQYF,TGTGCCAGCAGCTTCCCAACCCCCGGCAACAGGGGACAAAACATTCAGTACTTC
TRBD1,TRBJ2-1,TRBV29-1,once,CSVEDYSERTGHVF,TGCAGCGTTGAAGATTACTCGGAAAGGACAGGGCACGTCTTC